These 21 T cell receptor beta chains came from one sample sequenced in a study of T cell changes during pregnancy in multiple sclerosis. Using immunoSEQ multiplex PCR, the repertoire was profiled, and TCRdb retains in-frame clones only, with some absent. The repertoire holds about 69,000 clones, with approximately 92% as singletons. The specimen was peripheral blood, collected in the third trimester of pregnancy. The receptors originated from a female donor in good health, enrolled as a control in a pregnancy study.

In nucleotides, the CDR3 is TGTGCCAGCAGTGAGGATATTGGGGGGGGGACCCAGTACTTC. Its protein product is CASSEDIGGGTQYF. The chain couples TRBV2 to TRBJ2-5; 7 bases map to TRBD2. CDR3 length equals 14 residues. Trimming removed 3 bases from V and 7 bases from J; junction bases left unmatched: 8. The germline CDR1 and CDR2 sequences are SNHLY and FYNNEI.

V and J are TRBV7-9 and TRBJ2-1; 7 nucleotides agree with TRBD2. Trimming cost V 3 bases and J 7 bases; bases outside gene matches: 3. From germline, CDR1 is SEHNR and CDR2 FQNEAQ (reference sequence). This CDR3 comprises 13 residues. CDR3 DNA: TGTGCCAGCAGCTTCGGGACTACGAATGAGCAGTTCTTC. This encodes CASSFGTTNEQFF.

This clone was counted a single time. J is TRBJ1-5 and V is TRBV10-3; 9 bases fit TRBD1. This CDR3 spans 13 amino acids. The V and J ends lost 8 bases and 4 bases, in that order; junction bases with no gene match: 3. Germline V gene data show CDR1 as ENHRY and CDR2 as SYGVKD. This chain's CDR3 is CAIRDRDNQPQHF. The CDR3 DNA sequence: TGTGCCATCCGGGACAGGGATAATCAGCCCCAGCATTTT.

This chain uses TRBV6-6 with TRBJ2-3, with TRBD2 matching 9 bases. The trim removed 6 bases at V and 2 bases at J, leaving 3 bases unmatched. The CDR3 spans 14 residues. Germline V lookup: CDR1 MNHNY, CDR2 SVGAGI (reference sequence). The DNA of the CDR3 is TGTGCCAGCAGAGCGGGGGGCAACACAGATACGCAGTATTTT. This gives the protein CASRAGGNTDTQYF.

CDR3 sequence (DNA): TGTGCCACCCAGGAGGGTTCCAATGAGCAGTTCTTC. It specifies CATQEGSNEQFF. The chain joins TRBV19 to TRBJ2-1, with a tentative D call TRBD2 (6 bases). V dropped 10 bases and J dropped 6 bases, with 13 bases sitting between them. Looked up from germline, CDR1 is LNHDA and CDR2 is SQIVND (reference sequence). The CDR3 is 12 residues long. Full variable domain (missing parts from reference TRBV19 and TRBJ2-1): DGGITQSPKYLFRKEGQNVTLSCEQNLNHDAMYWYRQDPGQGLRLIYYSQIVNDFQKGDIAEGYSVSREKKESFPLTVTSAQKNPTAFYLCATQEGSNEQFFGPGTRLTVL.

This clone was picked up one time. V gene TRBV7-2 combines with J gene TRBJ2-4; the D gene is possibly TRBD2 (6 bases). Trimming removed 0 bases at V and 0 bases at J, with 6 bases between. In germline, CDR1 is SGHTA, CDR2 FQGNSA. This CDR3 has 15 amino acids. CDR3 loop: CASSLAGLAKNIQYF. In nucleotides, the CDR3 is TGTGCCAGCAGCTTAGCGGGACTAGCCAAAAACATTCAGTACTTC.

The chain recombines TRBV15 with TRBJ2-7, with 7 bases identical to TRBD2. V was pared by 4 bases and J by 4 bases, with 10 bases of the junction left unmatched. The CDR3 sequence is 15 residues long. Germline-derived CDR1 and CDR2 are LNHNV and YYDKDF (reference sequence). For the CDR3, the DNA is TGTGCCACCAGCACTCAAGGACTAGATCAGTACGAGCAGTACTTC. It translates to CATSTQGLDQYEQYF.

V is TRBV20-1 and J is TRBJ1-2, with no clear D. The germline V gene encodes CDR1 DFQATT and CDR2 SNEGSKA (reference sequence). The CDR3 is 11 amino acids. The V end was cut by 1 base, the J end by 7 bases, with 7 bases between. The CDR3 DNA sequence: TGCAGTGCTAGAGTTGGGAGTGGCTACACCTTC. Its translation is CSARVGSGYTF.

The chain couples TRBV7-9 to TRBJ2-3; D is ambiguous. The V and J ends lost 1 base and 2 bases respectively, with 19 bases between them. This CDR3 spans 18 amino acids. Germline V lookup: CDR1 SEHNR, CDR2 FQNEAQ (reference sequence). DNA of the CDR3: TGTGCCAGCAGCTTAGAGTTTAGGCCCTCAGGAAACACAGATACGCAGTATTTT. Protein product: CASSLEFRPSGNTDTQYF.

A single count supports this clone. V gene TRBV7-2 combines with J gene TRBJ2-1; D remains ambiguous. Trimming cost V 3 bases and J 7 bases, with 13 bases left between them. The CDR3 loop spans 14 amino acids. The V gene's germline CDR1 is SGHTA and CDR2 FQGNSA. CDR3 nucleotides: TGTGCCAGCAGCTTGCGCACGAACCCTAATGAGCAGTTCTTC. Translating it yields CASSLRTNPNEQFF.

The chain recombines TRBV19 with TRBJ2-1, with D unclear. Per germline, CDR1 LNHDA and CDR2 SQIVND (reference sequence). The CDR3 contains 13 residues. Trimming removed 3 bases from V and 7 bases from J, with 10 bases in between. CDR3 protein: CASSIKTENEQFF. The CDR3 DNA sequence: TGTGCCAGTAGTATCAAAACAGAAAATGAGCAGTTCTTC.

The chain couples TRBV15 to TRBJ2-7; D might be TRBD1 (6 bases). The germline V and J ends were trimmed by 0 bases and 6 bases, with 15 bases remaining between them. Germline V gene data show CDR1 as LNHNV and CDR2 as YYDKDF (reference sequence). The CDR3 totals 15 residues. The CDR3 DNA follows: TGTGCCACCAGCAGAGATTTAGGACTGACAGGCGAGCAGTACTTC. Protein: CATSRDLGLTGEQYF.

This chain connects TRBV2 to TRBJ1-5; 8 nucleotides align to TRBD1. Per germline, CDR1 SNHLY and CDR2 FYNNEI. This CDR3 spans 15 amino acids. The V gene end was trimmed by 3 bases and the J gene end by 5 bases; junction bases not matched to a gene: 6. CDR3 sequence (DNA): TGTGCCAGCAGTGACCAGGGGGCGGGGGATCAGCCCCAGCATTTT. Translating gives CASSDQGAGDQPQHF.

V gene TRBV2 combines with J gene TRBJ1-5; 7 nucleotides line up with TRBD1. Germline V gene sequence: CDR1 SNHLY, CDR2 FYNNEI. J was trimmed by 3 bases and V by 7 bases; bases with no gene match: 9. This CDR3 comprises 15 residues. DNA for the CDR3: TGTGCCAGCATTTTATCCGGGACAGCCAATCAGCCCCAGCATTTT. It codes for CASILSGTANQPQHF.

The chain recombines TRBV27 with TRBJ2-2; perhaps TRBD2 as D (6 bases). CDR1 and CDR2 (germline): MNHEY, SMNVEV (reference sequence). Trimming removed 2 bases at V and 7 bases at J, with 17 bases between. The length of the CDR3 is 16 residues. CDR3 residues: CASSLVTSRSDGELFF. The CDR3 nucleotides are TGTGCCAGCAGTTTAGTAACTAGCCGGTCGGACGGGGAGCTGTTTTTT.

The V call is TRBV6-1, the J call TRBJ1-3; D uncertain. The CDR3 is 17 residues long. V gave up 3 bases and J gave up 0 bases, with 15 bases separating them. Germline V gene data show CDR1 as MNHNS and CDR2 as SASEGT. This CDR3 reads CASSEQTSGASGNTIYF. DNA of the CDR3: TGTGCCAGCAGTGAGCAAACTTCGGGAGCCTCTGGAAACACCATATATTTT.

The V call is TRBV4-2, the J call TRBJ2-7; 8 positions agree with TRBD2. J gave up 1 base and V 2 bases, and 7 bases lay outside the gene matches. The length of the CDR3 is 16 residues. The germline V gene encodes CDR1 LGHNA and CDR2 YNFKEQ. This chain's CDR3 is CASSQSAGVVSYEQYF. Written as DNA, the CDR3 is TGTGCCAGCAGCCAATCAGCGGGAGTTGTGTCCTACGAGCAGTACTTC.

The chain carries TRBV15 and TRBJ2-5; 7 nucleotides line up with TRBD1. The CDR3 loop spans 15 amino acids. CDR1 and CDR2 (germline): LNHNV, YYDKDF (reference sequence). The trim removed 3 bases at V and 4 bases at J, leaving 8 bases unmatched. The CDR3 sequence is CATSSDRVSGETQYF. DNA for the CDR3: TGTGCCACCAGCAGCGACAGGGTTTCCGGAGAGACCCAGTACTTC.

The V gene is TRBV5-6, the J gene TRBJ2-7; no clear D gene. CDR3 size: 13 residues. CDR1 and CDR2 from the germline V gene are SGHDT and YYEEEE. V was shortened by 2 bases and J by 0 bases, with 6 bases between the two germline ends. The CDR3 coding sequence is TGTGCCAGCAGCTTAATTAGCTCCTACGAGCAGTACTTC. It encodes CASSLISSYEQYF.

CDR3 sequence (DNA): TGTGCCAGCAGCTTGAAGGGAGTAAATTCACCCCTCCACTTT. Translating it yields CASSLKGVNSPLHF. The chain is built from TRBV7-3 and TRBJ1-6; D is ambiguous. The germline CDR1 and CDR2 sequences are SGHTA and FQGTGA. Between the trimmed V and J ends, which lost 3 bases and 7 bases, there was a span of 10 bases. The CDR3 is made up of 14 amino acids.

The chain employs TRBV27 and TRBJ1-1; the D gene is possibly TRBD1 (5 bases). Germline-derived CDR1 and CDR2 are MNHEY and SMNVEV (reference sequence). The ends were cut back, 10 bases at V and 3 bases at J, with 18 bases in the middle. CDR3 length: 14 residues. CDR3 region: CATSLGSGDTEAFF. The CDR3 region has the DNA TGTGCCACCTCCCTTGGATCGGGGGACACTGAAGCTTTCTTT.